A selection of T cell receptor beta chains follows, all from one sample in a study of cytomegalovirus exposure and HLA in healthy donors. Profiling relied on immunoSEQ multiplex PCR, and the TCRdb table lists in-frame clones only, not all of them. The sample totals some 75,000 clones. Sequencing was done on a sample of PBMCs. Receptor source: a man in his forties in good health and CMV-seronegative. Both conserved end residues are trimmed from each CDR3. Each record gives: V gene, D gene, J gene, CDR3 protein. The D gene is left open where the match is weak.

TRBV19,NA,TRBJ1-6,ASSADYNSPLH
TRBV30,TRBD1,TRBJ1-6,AWEGTGVPH
TRBV19,NA,TRBJ2-5,ASSPYAAGDQGETQY
TRBV27,TRBD2,TRBJ2-1,ASSPTSGRINEQF
TRBV7-9,TRBD1,TRBJ1-4,ASSSGQGKNEKLF
TRBV7-8,TRBD1,TRBJ1-1,ASSFADRGFEAF
TRBV6-1,NA,TRBJ2-5,ATLRRGLGTQY
TRBV18,NA,TRBJ1-1,ASSPVLTEAF
TRBV15,NA,TRBJ2-2,ATSRDTGSLPGELF
TRBV5-4,TRBD1,TRBJ1-1,ASSLGTANTEAF
TRBV11-3,TRBD1,NA,ASSITGQDYEQY
TRBV6-5,TRBD1,TRBJ1-5,ASRAGQGAAQPQH
TRBV18,NA,TRBJ2-1,ASSPVQVGDEQF
TRBV5-4,NA,TRBJ1-2,ASSLVGGQTNYGYT
TRBV5-5,NA,TRBJ2-1,ASSLDPGVYNEQF
TRBV7-8,NA,TRBJ1-2,ASSPPDRIYGYT
TRBV5-1,NA,TRBJ1-1,ASSAIPRDSTF
TRBV6-1,NA,TRBJ1-3,ASSDPGTIY
TRBV11-3,TRBD1,TRBJ2-7,ASSVNGQGPTEQY
TRBV5-6,TRBD2,TRBJ2-1,ASSFPTSGSNEQF
TRBV2,NA,TRBJ1-1,ASSPFVPGTEAF
TRBV30,NA,TRBJ2-1,AWSRLLLSSYNEQF
TRBV10-3,NA,TRBJ2-5,AISEPGGGETQY
TRBV9,NA,TRBJ2-3,ASSVAPGDRRIDTQY